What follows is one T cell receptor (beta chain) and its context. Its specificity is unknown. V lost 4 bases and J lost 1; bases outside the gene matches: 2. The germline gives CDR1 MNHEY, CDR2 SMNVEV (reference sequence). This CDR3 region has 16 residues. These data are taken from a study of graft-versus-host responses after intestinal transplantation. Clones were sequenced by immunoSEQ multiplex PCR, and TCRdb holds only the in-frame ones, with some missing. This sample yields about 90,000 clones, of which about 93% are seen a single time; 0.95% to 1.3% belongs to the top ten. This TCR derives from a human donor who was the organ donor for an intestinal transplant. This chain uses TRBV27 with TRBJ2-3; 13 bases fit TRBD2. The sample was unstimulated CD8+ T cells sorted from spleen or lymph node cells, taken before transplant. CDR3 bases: TGTGCCAGCAGTTCACTAGCGGGGGGGGGCACAGATACGCAGTATTTT. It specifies CASSSLAGGGTDTQYF.